These 20 T cell receptor beta chains originate from one sample sequenced in a study of T cell responses to AZD1222 COVID-19 vaccine. The repertoire was sequenced with immunoSEQ multiplex PCR; TCRdb's copy has only in-frame clones and lacks some. The table lists roughly 100,000 clones, 75% to 90% of them singletons. The sequencing used peripheral blood, collected 28 days after the second AZD1222 dose. Receptors originate from an adult who received the AZD1222 COVID-19 vaccine.

The V call is TRBV27, the J call TRBJ1-5; TRBD1 matches at 7 bases. The V segment lost 5 bases and the J segment 4 bases; nucleotides outside the gene matches: 11. The CDR3 sequence is 16 residues long. CDR1 and CDR2 from the germline V gene are MNHEY and SMNVEV (reference sequence). CDR3: CASSPRLRDRNQPQHF. As DNA, the CDR3 is TGTGCCAGCAGTCCACGCCTCCGGGACAGAAATCAGCCCCAGCATTTT.

The chain joins TRBV28 to TRBJ1-2; a weak D match, TRBD1 (5 bases). The CDR3 runs to 12 residues. Per germline, CDR1 MDHEN and CDR2 SYDVKM. Trimming removed 4 bases from V and 8 bases from J, with 11 bases in between. Here the CDR3 reads CASSSAGTGYTF. DNA for the CDR3: TGTGCCAGCAGTTCCGCCGGGACGGGCTACACCTTC.

The rearrangement uses TRBV5-1 and TRBJ2-7, with 10 bases aligning to TRBD2. The germline V gene has CDR1 SGHRS and CDR2 YFSETQ. After removal of 5 bases from V and 5 bases from J, the junction contained 10 bases not matched to a gene. This CDR3 spans 15 amino acids. This CDR3 reads CASRARVAGGNEQYF. CDR3 nucleotide sequence: TGCGCCAGCAGGGCCCGGGTAGCGGGAGGTAACGAGCAGTACTTC.

The CDR3 DNA reads as TGTGCCAGCAGCGACTCAGGACAGGGGGCAGAAGAGACCCAGTACTTC. It yields the protein CASSDSGQGAEETQYF. V usage is TRBV7-8 and J usage is TRBJ2-5; 11 bases are shared with TRBD1. Germline CDR1 is SGHVS and CDR2 is FQNEAQ. The junction had 8 bases not matched to a gene; V was cut back by 5 bases and J by 3 bases. The CDR3 sequence is 16 residues long.

The CDR3, as DNA: TGTGCCTGGAGCGTGCTGGGTAGCGGAGATACGCAGTATTTT. Encoded protein: CAWSVLGSGDTQYF. The chain uses TRBV30 and TRBJ2-3, with a tentative D call TRBD2 (6 bases). Germline values: CDR1 GTSNPN, CDR2 SVGIG (reference sequence). Trimming removed 3 bases from V and 5 bases from J, with 15 bases in between. The CDR3 is made up of 14 amino acids. The full variable domain, rest sourced from reference TRBV30 and TRBJ2-3, is SQTIHQWPATLVQPVGSPLSLECTVEGTSNPNLYWYRQAAGRGLQLLFYSVGIGQISSEVPQNLSASRPQDRQFILSSKKLLLSDSGFYLCAWSVLGSGDTQYFGPGTRLTVL.

Here the CDR3 DNA reads TGTGCCAGCAGTTCTTACCGGGAGGGGCTATCCTACGAGCAGTACTTC. It codes for CASSSYREGLSYEQYF. V usage is TRBV27 and J usage is TRBJ2-7; 8 nucleotides align to TRBD2. Losses at the gene ends were 4 bases for V and 1 base for J; bases not matched to a gene: 9. This CDR3 region has 16 residues. Germline V gene data show CDR1 as MNHEY and CDR2 as SMNVEV (reference sequence).

This sequence joins TRBV5-4 and TRBJ2-1; D gene ambiguous. CDR3 length: 15 residues. V lost 4 bases to trimming and J lost 5 bases, with 16 bases between them. From germline, CDR1 is SGHNT and CDR2 YYREEE (reference sequence). The CDR3 is CASSPARTGHNEQFF. The CDR3 coding sequence is TGTGCCAGCAGCCCCGCGAGGACCGGCCACAATGAGCAGTTCTTC. The complete variable domain, with remaining parts taken from reference TRBV5-4 and TRBJ2-1, reads ETGVTQSPTHLIKTRGQQVTLRCSSQSGHNTVSWYQQALGQGPQFIFQYYREEENGRGNFPPRFSGLQFPNYSSELNVNALELDDSALYLCASSPARTGHNEQFFGPGTRLTVL.

This chain's CDR3 is CASSPGASQNYEQYF. CDR3 nucleotides: TGTGCCAGCAGCCCCGGGGCTAGCCAAAACTACGAGCAGTACTTC. The chain employs TRBV5-5 and TRBJ2-7; D may match TRBD1 or TRBD2 (5 bases each). CDR1 is SGHKS, CDR2 YYEKEE, per germline (reference sequence). The germline V and J ends were trimmed by 4 bases and 3 bases, with 17 bases remaining between them. The CDR3 is 15 amino acids. The complete variable domain, with remaining parts taken from reference TRBV5-5 and TRBJ2-7, reads DAGVTQSPTHLIKTRGQQVTLRCSPISGHKSVSWYQQVLGQGPQFIFQYYEKEERGRGNFPDRFSARQFPNYSSELNVNALLLGDSALYLCASSPGASQNYEQYFGPGTRLTVT.

The chain employs TRBV5-1 and TRBJ2-3, with D unclear. Trimming removed 1 base at V and 0 bases at J, with 3 bases between. The V gene's germline CDR1 is SGHRS and CDR2 YFSETQ. This CDR3 has 13 amino acids. CDR3 protein: CASSLHSTDTQYF. CDR3 in DNA: TGCGCCAGCAGCTTGCACAGCACAGATACGCAGTATTTT.

The chain links TRBV7-6 to TRBJ2-7; D call uncertain. Germline CDR1 SGHVS, CDR2 FNYEAQ. This CDR3 is 13 amino acids long. With 5 bases removed from V and 6 bases from J, the gap between germline ends came to 14 bases. This CDR3 reads CASSLRQWGEQYF. CDR3 sequence (DNA): TGTGCCAGCAGCCTGCGTCAGTGGGGCGAGCAGTACTTC.

This clone has just a few counts. V usage is TRBV28 and J usage is TRBJ2-1; 7 bases align to TRBD1. After removal of 9 bases from V and 9 bases from J, the junction contained 14 bases not matched to a gene. This CDR3 has 14 residues. The germline V gene encodes CDR1 MDHEN and CDR2 SYDVKM. CDR3 coding DNA: TGTGCCAGTAAATCGGGACAGTGGCCGGCTGAGCAGTTCTTC. Amino acids: CASKSGQWPAEQFF.

The J gene is TRBJ2-7, the V gene TRBV19; D is uncertain. This CDR3 region has 13 residues. Germline assignment: CDR1 LNHDA and CDR2 SQIVND (reference sequence). The V gene lost 1 base and the J gene lost 6 bases, with 10 bases spanning the gap. CDR3 DNA sequence: TGTGCCAGTAGTATAGTCGGCCCAGGCGAGCAGTACTTC. Its translation is CASSIVGPGEQYF.

Details on this clone: At one end the junction does not follow the germline gene, possibly because of a read error. This chain connects TRBV6-2 or TRBV6-3 to TRBJ1-5; 9 bases match TRBD1. The CDR3 sequence is 16 residues long. The germline CDR1 and CDR2 sequences are MNHEY and SVGEGT. The CDR3 reads CASSSSGTGINQPQHF. DNA of the CDR3: TGTGCCAGCAGTTCCTCCGGGACAGGGATAAATCAACCCCAGCATTTT.

This clone was recorded a few times. The V gene is TRBV28, the J gene TRBJ1-5; D might be TRBD1 (6 bases). Per the germline V gene, CDR1 is MDHEN and CDR2 is SYDVKM. Trimming took off 7 bases at V and 3 bases at J, with 10 bases between the two ends. The CDR3 totals 13 residues. The CDR3 nucleotides are TGTGCCAGCAATTGGGGGCCCAATCAGCCCCAGCATTTT. This sequence encodes CASNWGPNQPQHF. Drawing the rest from reference TRBV28 and TRBJ1-5, the complete variable domain is DVKVTQSSRYLVKRTGEKVFLECVQDMDHENMFWYRQDPGLGLRLIYFSYDVKMKEKGDIPEGYSVSREKKERFSLILESASTNQTSMYLCASNWGPNQPQHFGDGTRLSIL.

The chain recombines TRBV5-1 with TRBJ2-1; 7 positions agree with TRBD1. This CDR3 comprises 11 residues. After removal of 5 bases from V and 12 bases from J, the junction contained 5 bases not matched to a gene. Germline-derived CDR1 and CDR2 are SGHRS and YFSETQ. The CDR3 nucleotides are TGCGCCAGCAGTGGACAGGCCCGGCAGTTCTTC. As protein: CASSGQARQFF.

V and J are TRBV6-1 and TRBJ2-3, with 11 bases matching TRBD2. The CDR3 runs 18 residues. CDR1 MNHNS and CDR2 SASEGT come from the germline V gene. Trimming cost V 4 bases and J 6 bases; bases outside gene matches: 15. In DNA form, the CDR3 reads TGTGCCAGCAGTGGTAGCGGGAGGGCCCTGGTGCTGTCGGATACGCAGTATTTT. This encodes CASSGSGRALVLSDTQYF.

The V call is TRBV29-1, the J call TRBJ2-3; no clear D. The CDR3 is made up of 16 amino acids. V was trimmed by 2 bases and J by 0 bases, leaving 15 bases between them. In germline, CDR1 is SQVTM, CDR2 ANQGSEA. CDR3 DNA sequence: TGCAGCGTTGAACGTGACCGGGCCCCCAGCACAGATACGCAGTATTTT. Amino acid sequence: CSVERDRAPSTDTQYF.

This rearrangement joins TRBV30 to TRBJ2-2; D is perhaps TRBD1 (6 bases). CDR3 length equals 15 residues. The ends were cut back, 4 bases at V and 0 bases at J, with 12 bases in the middle. Per germline, CDR1 GTSNPN and CDR2 SVGIG (reference sequence). The CDR3 is CAWNGYRANTGELFF. The CDR3 DNA follows: TGTGCCTGGAATGGTTACAGGGCGAACACCGGGGAGCTGTTTTTT.

V gene TRBV30 combines with J gene TRBJ1-1; 7 nucleotides match TRBD1. Germline trimming cut 2 bases from V and 1 base from J; bases unmatched to any gene: 1. The CDR3 runs 13 residues. Germline lookup yields CDR1 GTSNPN and CDR2 SVGIG (reference sequence). CDR3 loop: CAWSRGPNTEAFF. The CDR3 DNA is TGTGCCTGGAGTAGGGGGCCGAACACTGAAGCTTTCTTT.

The chain combines TRBV7-9 with TRBJ2-3; 8 bases are a match to TRBD2. Germline CDR1 and CDR2: SEHNR and FQNEAQ (reference sequence). V lost 4 bases to trimming and J lost 3 bases; unmatched junction nucleotides: 15. This CDR3 spans 18 amino acids. CDR3 bases: TGTGCCAGCAGCTCCACCTTAAAAGGGGTAGCGGGAACAGATACGCAGTATTTT. As protein: CASSSTLKGVAGTDTQYF.